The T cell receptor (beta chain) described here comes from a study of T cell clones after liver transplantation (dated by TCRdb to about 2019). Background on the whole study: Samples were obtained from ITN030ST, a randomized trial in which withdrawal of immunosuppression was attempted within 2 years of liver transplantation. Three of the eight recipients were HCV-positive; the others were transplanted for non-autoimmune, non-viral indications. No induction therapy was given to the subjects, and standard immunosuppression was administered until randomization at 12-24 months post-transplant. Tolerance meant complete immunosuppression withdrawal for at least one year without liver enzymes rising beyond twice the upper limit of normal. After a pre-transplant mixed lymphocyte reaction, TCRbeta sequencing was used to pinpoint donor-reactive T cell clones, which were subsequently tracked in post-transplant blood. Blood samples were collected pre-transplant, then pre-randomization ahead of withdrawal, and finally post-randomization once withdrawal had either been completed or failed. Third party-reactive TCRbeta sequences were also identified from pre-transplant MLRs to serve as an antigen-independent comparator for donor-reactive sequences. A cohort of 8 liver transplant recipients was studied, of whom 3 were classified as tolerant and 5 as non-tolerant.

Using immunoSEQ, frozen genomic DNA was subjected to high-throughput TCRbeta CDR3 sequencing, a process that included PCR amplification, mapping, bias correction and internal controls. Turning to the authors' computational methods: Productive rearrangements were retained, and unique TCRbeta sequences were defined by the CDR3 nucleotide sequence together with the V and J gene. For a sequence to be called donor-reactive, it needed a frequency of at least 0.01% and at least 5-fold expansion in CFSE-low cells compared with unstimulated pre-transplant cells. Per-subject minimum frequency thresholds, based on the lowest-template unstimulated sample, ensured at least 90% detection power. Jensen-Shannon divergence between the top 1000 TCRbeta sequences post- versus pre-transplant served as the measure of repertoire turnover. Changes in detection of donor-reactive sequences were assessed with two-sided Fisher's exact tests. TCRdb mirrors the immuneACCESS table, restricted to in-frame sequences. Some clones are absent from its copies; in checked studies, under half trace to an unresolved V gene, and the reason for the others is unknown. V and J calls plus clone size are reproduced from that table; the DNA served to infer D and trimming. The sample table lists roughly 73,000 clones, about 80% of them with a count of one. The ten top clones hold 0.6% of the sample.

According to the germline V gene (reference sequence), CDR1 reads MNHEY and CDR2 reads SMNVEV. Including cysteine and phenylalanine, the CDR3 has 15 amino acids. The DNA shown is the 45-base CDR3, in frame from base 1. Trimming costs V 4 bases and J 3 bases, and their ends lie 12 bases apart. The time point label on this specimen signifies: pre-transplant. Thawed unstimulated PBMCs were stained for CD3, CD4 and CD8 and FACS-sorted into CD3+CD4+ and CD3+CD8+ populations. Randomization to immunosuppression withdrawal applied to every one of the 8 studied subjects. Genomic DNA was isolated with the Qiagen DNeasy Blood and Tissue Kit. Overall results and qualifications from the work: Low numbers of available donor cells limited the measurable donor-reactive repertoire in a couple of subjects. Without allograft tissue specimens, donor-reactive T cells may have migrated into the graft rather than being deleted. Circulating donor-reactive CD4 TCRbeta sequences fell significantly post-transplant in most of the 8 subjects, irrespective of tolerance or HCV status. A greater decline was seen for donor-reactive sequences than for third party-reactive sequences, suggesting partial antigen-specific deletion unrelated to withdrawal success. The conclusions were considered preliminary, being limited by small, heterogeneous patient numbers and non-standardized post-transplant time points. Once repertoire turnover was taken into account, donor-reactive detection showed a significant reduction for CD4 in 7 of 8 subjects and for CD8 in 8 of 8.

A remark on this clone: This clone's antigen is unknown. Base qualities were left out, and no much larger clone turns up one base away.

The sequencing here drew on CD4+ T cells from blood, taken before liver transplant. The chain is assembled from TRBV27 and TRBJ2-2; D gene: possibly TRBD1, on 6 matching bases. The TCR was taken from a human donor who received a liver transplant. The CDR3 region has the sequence CASSSDRSYTGELFF. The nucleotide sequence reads TGTGCCAGCAGTTCCGACAGGTCTTACACCGGGGAGCTGTTTTTT.